This TCR beta chain was recorded in a study of T cell repertoires in cytomegalovirus infection. TCRdb called the reads again in MiXCR, with one record for every CDR3 protein. Among about 260,000 distinct CDR3 sequences listed, approximately 10% were seen once. Study-wide points: Clonotype analysis showed dominance of the ex vivo response by HLA-C-restricted CMV-specific TCR beta clonotypes.

This clonotype was counted many times. Its antigen is undetermined. Germline V lookup: CDR1 SGHRS, CDR2 YFSETQ. V lost 0 bases and J lost 2, with 11 bases in between. The CDR3 sequence is 15 residues long. What was sequenced was PBMCs. The rearrangement uses TRBV5-1 and TRBJ1-1; D unresolved. The sequence came from a human donor in good health (CMV status not recorded). Some clones in this sample may be carry-over from other donors' samples. The CDR3 nucleotides read TGCGCCAGCAGCTTGGAGGAGAGCCTTAACACTGAAGCTTTCTTT. Protein: CASSLEESLNTEAFF.